This T cell receptor beta chain stems from a study of T and B cells in COVID-19 patients. Across the whole study: COVID-19 patients gave peripheral blood either during active infection or after recovery.

Multiplex PCR with BIOMED2 TRB-A/B primer pools amplified TRB rearrangements. TCRdb recomputed calls from the multiplex PCR reads with MiXCR, one row per CDR3 protein. The table has some 6,000 distinct CDR3 sequences, around 26% seen once; the top ten hold 12%. Judged by abundance, this clonotype is medium-sized. CDR3 length equals 17 residues. Trimming took 3 bases from V and 1 from J; bases not matched to a gene: 7. Each TRB amplification used about 250-550 ng of genomic DNA from blood. The chain has TRBV12-3 or TRBV12-4 and TRBJ2-5; 11 positions match TRBD2. This receptor was taken from a human donor with active COVID-19. Sequencing was done on a sample of blood. The CDR3 region has the DNA TGTGCCAGCAGTTTTTCGCCGACTAGCGGGGTCCAAGAGACCCAGTACTTC. It translates to CASSFSPTSGVQETQYF.